Presented here are 14 T cell receptor beta chains from one specimen sequenced in a study of shared T cell receptors in the human thymus. Generated by immunoSEQ multiplex PCR, the TCRdb table keeps only in-frame clones and is missing some. The data show 450,000 to 650,000 clones, about 84% seen once. The same sample was also studied in work on human thymus T cells.

Sequenced input: thymocytes. Source of these receptors: a boy in the first two years of life with a congenital heart defect.

The chain employs TRBV27 and TRBJ2-1; the match to TRBD2 covers 7 bases. The V gene end was trimmed by 3 bases and the J gene end by 1 base; junction bases not matched to a gene: 6. The V gene's germline CDR1 is MNHEY and CDR2 SMNVEV (reference sequence). This CDR3 has 16 residues. Here the CDR3 reads CASSFIGGGSYNEQFF. The CDR3 region has the DNA TGTGCCAGCAGTTTTATAGGCGGGGGATCCTACAATGAGCAGTTCTTC.

Only a few counts were recorded for this clone. The chain links TRBV9 to TRBJ2-4; 14 bases line up with TRBD2. Trimming at V came to 0 bases and at J to 2 bases, leaving 7 bases not matched to a gene. The CDR3 covers 19 residues. The germline V gene encodes CDR1 SGDLS and CDR2 YYNGEE. Here the CDR3 reads CASSVEGLAGVGPKNIQYF. The CDR3 DNA is TGTGCCAGCAGCGTAGAGGGACTAGCGGGAGTTGGACCCAAAAACATTCAGTACTTC.

CDR3 sequence: CASSQDGERGGNTEAFF. The CDR3 coding sequence is TGCGCCAGCAGCCAAGATGGGGAGCGGGGGGGGAACACTGAAGCTTTCTTT. The chain couples TRBV4-3 to TRBJ1-1; D is possibly TRBD1 (5 bases). Germline V CDR1 and CDR2: LGHNA, YSLEER. V shed 0 bases and J shed 1 base, with 15 bases lying between them. This CDR3 comprises 17 residues.

This sequence joins TRBV5-4 and TRBJ2-1; 12 bases are a match to TRBD2. The CDR3 is made up of 18 amino acids. CDR1 and CDR2 from the germline V gene are SGHNT and YYREEE (reference sequence). The J segment lost 5 bases and the V segment lost 0 bases, leaving 9 bases of the junction unmatched. The CDR3 sequence is CASSLGLAGGPRDNEQFF. The CDR3 DNA reads TGTGCCAGCAGCTTGGGTCTAGCGGGAGGGCCAAGGGACAATGAGCAGTTCTTC.

J is TRBJ2-3 and V is TRBV27; weak D call: TRBD1 (5 bases). Germline lookup yields CDR1 MNHEY and CDR2 SMNVEV (reference sequence). With 2 bases removed from V and 4 bases from J, the gap between germline ends came to 16 bases. The CDR3 contains 16 residues. The CDR3 sequence is CASSLRGSYLPDTQYF. The CDR3 DNA follows: TGTGCCAGCAGTTTAAGGGGATCCTACCTCCCAGATACGCAGTATTTT.

The rearrangement joins TRBV4-2 to TRBJ2-2, with 7 positions matching TRBD1. The CDR3 is 16 residues long. Germline V gives CDR1 LGHNA, CDR2 YNFKEQ. Trimming at V came to 3 bases and at J to 6 bases, leaving 10 bases not matched to a gene. The CDR3 spells CASSHYDRVVAGELFF. The CDR3 DNA follows: TGTGCCAGCAGCCATTACGACAGGGTTGTGGCCGGGGAGCTGTTTTTT.

V usage is TRBV2 and J usage is TRBJ2-2; 8 bases fit TRBD1. The CDR3 covers 15 residues. CDR1 SNHLY and CDR2 FYNNEI come from the germline V gene. V was pared by 6 bases and J by 11 bases, with 14 bases of the junction left unmatched. The CDR3: CASSGDRQGNSELFF. The CDR3 nucleotides are TGTGCCAGCAGCGGGGACCGACAGGGGAATTCCGAGCTGTTTTTT.

The gene calls are TRBV28 and TRBJ1-5; D gene unclear. Trimming removed 5 bases at V and 8 bases at J, with 10 bases between. The CDR3 has 12 residues. Germline CDR1 and CDR2: MDHEN and SYDVKM. The CDR3 DNA reads TGTGCCAGCAGTCCCAACCCGGAGCCCCAGCATTTT. Translation: CASSPNPEPQHF.

The chain employs TRBV28 and TRBJ2-7; the match to TRBD1 covers 7 bases. J lost 0 bases, V lost 8 bases, and 4 bases had no gene match. This CDR3 contains 13 residues. CDR1 is MDHEN, CDR2 SYDVKM, per germline. CDR3 residues: CASSGQNSYEQYF. The CDR3 DNA follows: TGTGCCAGCTCGGGACAGAACTCCTACGAGCAGTACTTC.

The chain carries TRBV5-8 and TRBJ1-5; 11 bases map to TRBD1. The CDR3 length is 15 residues. J lost 6 bases, V lost 3 bases, and 5 bases had no gene match. From germline, CDR1 is SGHTS and CDR2 YDEGEE. CDR3 DNA: TGTGCCAGCAGCTCCTGGACAGGGGGCTCTCAGCCCCAGCATTTT. This translates into CASSSWTGGSQPQHF.

The chain links TRBV15 to TRBJ2-3, with 7 nucleotides matching TRBD2. Germline trimming cut 2 bases from V and 4 bases from J; bases unmatched to any gene: 9. The germline V gene encodes CDR1 LNHNV and CDR2 YYDKDF (reference sequence). The CDR3 has 16 residues. The CDR3 nucleotides are TGTGCCACCAGCAGACAATTGGGGGGGGGAGCAGATACGCAGTATTTT. It codes for CATSRQLGGGADTQYF.

The chain couples TRBV5-5 to TRBJ1-5; the match to TRBD1 covers 7 bases. CDR1 is SGHKS and CDR2 is YYEKEE in the germline V gene (reference sequence). The junction had 9 bases not matched to a gene; V was cut back by 3 bases and J by 3 bases. The CDR3 consists of 16 residues. The CDR3 is CASSSRDSFYNQPQHF. The DNA for the CDR3 is TGTGCCAGCAGCTCCCGGGACAGTTTCTACAATCAGCCCCAGCATTTT.

The gene calls are TRBV21-1 and TRBJ1-5. TRBV21-1 is termed a pseudogene. The CDR3 totals 14 residues. This chain's CDR3 is CASLSGVPNQPQHF. The CDR3 coding sequence is TGTGCCAGCCTATCGGGGGTCCCTAATCAGCCCCAGCATTTT.

The rearrangement uses TRBV11-3 and TRBJ2-5, with 11 bases matching TRBD2. The V gene end was trimmed by 4 bases and the J gene end by 5 bases; junction bases not matched to a gene: 12. CDR1 is SGHNT and CDR2 is YENEEA in the germline V gene. The CDR3 is made up of 17 amino acids. CDR3 amino acids: CASSSGHPLAGVETQYF. Written as DNA, the CDR3 is TGTGCCAGCAGCTCGGGACACCCACTAGCGGGAGTGGAGACCCAGTACTTC.